The 10 T cell receptor beta chains below all came from one sample that was sequenced in a study of T cell changes during pregnancy in multiple sclerosis. Method: immunoSEQ multiplex PCR; TCRdb's copy keeps in-frame clones and lacks some. The sample has roughly 34,000 clones, roughly 90% seen once. Sequences were derived from peripheral blood, sampled in the second trimester of pregnancy. These receptor sequences come from a female donor in good health, enrolled as a control in a pregnancy study.

V gene TRBV19 combines with J gene TRBJ2-2; tentatively, D is TRBD1 (6 bases). The V and J ends lost 8 bases and 1 base respectively, with 14 bases between them. This CDR3 is built from 15 residues. Germline V gene lookup returns CDR1 LNHDA and CDR2 SQIVND (reference sequence). CDR3 sequence reads: CASLGAGKNTGELFF. As DNA, the CDR3 is TGTGCCAGTCTGGGGGCAGGGAAGAACACCGGGGAGCTGTTTTTT. The full variable domain, completed using reference TRBV19 and TRBJ2-2, is DGGITQSPKYLFRKEGQNVTLSCEQNLNHDAMYWYRQDPGQGLRLIYYSQIVNDFQKGDIAEGYSVSREKKESFPLTVTSAQKNPTAFYLCASLGAGKNTGELFFGEGSRLTVL.

The chain employs TRBV28 and TRBJ1-1; TRBD1 matches at 11 bases. The germline V gene encodes CDR1 MDHEN and CDR2 SYDVKM. The CDR3 has 16 amino acids. V trimming: 8 bases; J trimming: 1 base; junction bases outside the gene matches: 9. The CDR3 nucleotides read TGTGCCAGCCGCCGGACAGGGGGCGCGGGGAACACTGAAGCTTTCTTT. Protein product: CASRRTGGAGNTEAFF.

The chain combines TRBV30 with TRBJ2-7, with a weak D call TRBD2 (6 bases). The CDR3 has 16 amino acids. Germline V lookup: CDR1 GTSNPN, CDR2 SVGIG (reference sequence). V was clipped by 2 bases and J by 3 bases, with 20 bases between them. The CDR3 region is CAWSTLHAGSDYEQYF. Here the CDR3 DNA reads TGTGCCTGGAGTACCCTCCACGCGGGATCGGACTACGAGCAGTACTTC.

The V and J genes are TRBV7-9 and TRBJ2-5, with D tentatively TRBD2 (6 bases). With 1 base removed from V and 4 bases from J, the gap between germline ends came to 13 bases. From germline, CDR1 is SEHNR and CDR2 FQNEAQ (reference sequence). The CDR3 runs 15 residues. The CDR3 bases are TGTGCCAGCAGCTTAGAACCGGGACTCCGAGAGACCCAGTACTTC. The encoded protein is CASSLEPGLRETQYF.

The chain uses TRBV28 and TRBJ1-2, with D possibly being TRBD1 (6 bases). V dropped 8 bases and J dropped 8 bases, with 21 bases sitting between them. This CDR3 has 14 amino acids. Germline CDR1 is MDHEN and CDR2 is SYDVKM. The CDR3 spells CASAPVGGVRGYTF. The CDR3 DNA sequence: TGTGCCAGCGCTCCTGTAGGGGGAGTAAGAGGCTACACCTTC.

The chain joins TRBV13 to TRBJ2-3, with unresolved D. Looked up from germline, CDR1 is PRHDT and CDR2 is FYEKMQ (reference sequence). V shed 2 bases and J shed 0 bases, with 27 bases lying between them. This CDR3 is built from 21 residues. This CDR3 reads CASSLLSLGSEAVNSTDTQYF. Written as DNA, the CDR3 is TGTGCCAGCAGCTTACTGTCCTTGGGCAGTGAAGCCGTAAATAGCACAGATACGCAGTATTTT.

In nucleotides, the CDR3 is TGTGCCAGCAGCCCTTCCGGGGGGGGGTACCAAGAGACCCAGTACTTC. As protein: CASSPSGGGYQETQYF. This chain joins TRBV7-8 and TRBJ2-5, with TRBD2 matching 8 bases. The CDR3 length is 16 residues. The ends lost 5 bases at V and 0 bases at J; junction bases unmatched: 8. The germline gives CDR1 SGHVS, CDR2 FQNEAQ.

This chain uses TRBV18 with TRBJ2-5; 9 bases line up with TRBD2. V lost 6 bases, J lost 4 bases, and 12 bases stayed unmatched. This CDR3 contains 16 residues. Germline V lookup: CDR1 KGHSH, CDR2 LQKENI. In nucleotides, the CDR3 is TGTGCCAGCTCCCGTTTCAGGCGGGAGGGCCCAGAGACCCAGTACTTC. Its protein is CASSRFRREGPETQYF.

On this clone: The junction and the germline gene differ at one end; a read error may be behind it. The gene calls are TRBV6-4 and TRBJ2-5; D is unclear. The length of the CDR3 is 19 residues. CDR1 MRHNA and CDR2 SNTAGT come from the germline V gene. This chain's CDR3 is CASSETYFASRKLKDTQYF. The CDR3 coding sequence is TGTGCCAGCAGTGAAACCTACTTCGCGTCGAGGAAATTGAAAGATACCCAGTACTTC.

The chain is built from TRBV7-9 and TRBJ1-6; 11 nucleotides line up with TRBD1. Trimming took 5 bases from V and 6 from J; bases not matched to a gene: 3. Germline V gives CDR1 SEHNR, CDR2 FQNEAQ (reference sequence). This CDR3 has 15 residues. The CDR3 nucleotides read TGTGCCAGCAGCAGGACAGGGGGCATTAATTCACCCCTCCACTTT. Protein product: CASSRTGGINSPLHF.